This passage covers 25 T cell receptor beta chains from one sample sequenced in a study of sequential checkpoint blockade in melanoma. Some clones are missing from TCRdb's copy, which holds only in-frame ones; the method was immunoSEQ multiplex PCR. In the table there are under 45,000 clones, 84% of which are singletons. Treatment in this sample: randomized to nivolumab then ipilimumab (arm A) or the reverse (arm B). Sample: CD8+ T cells sorted from blood (inferred from file names), taken from a patient given nivolumab and ipilimumab in sequence. Receptor source: a human donor with melanoma.

J is TRBJ2-7 and V is TRBV28, with 8 bases lining up with TRBD2. The V segment lost 0 bases and the J segment 0 bases; nucleotides outside the gene matches: 1. The CDR3 has 15 residues. The germline gives CDR1 MDHEN, CDR2 SYDVKM. The CDR3 coding sequence is TGTGCCAGCAGTTTATGGCGGGGGGCCTCCTACGAGCAGTACTTC. Translating gives CASSLWRGASYEQYF.

The CDR3 sequence is CASSQSSYEQYF. The CDR3 DNA follows: TGCGCCAGCAGCCAGAGCTCCTACGAGCAGTACTTC. The chain joins TRBV4-1 to TRBJ2-7; no clear D. The germline V and J ends were trimmed by 3 bases and 0 bases, with 3 bases remaining between them. Germline loops: CDR1 MGHRA, CDR2 YSYEKL. The CDR3 consists of 12 residues.

The chain combines TRBV2 with TRBJ2-3; 10 bases match TRBD2. In germline, CDR1 is SNHLY, CDR2 FYNNEI. CDR3 length: 17 residues. Losses at the gene ends were 4 bases for V and 0 bases for J; bases not matched to a gene: 7. The DNA of the CDR3 is TGTGCCAGCAGTGTTCTAGCGGGGGCCTCTAGCACAGATACGCAGTATTTT. This translates into CASSVLAGASSTDTQYF.

This rearrangement joins TRBV2 to TRBJ2-1; D might be TRBD2 (5 bases). Germline CDR1 is SNHLY and CDR2 is FYNNEI. The CDR3 has 16 amino acids. Trimming removed 2 bases at V and 4 bases at J, with 15 bases between. CDR3 sequence reads: CASSEPLERKYNEQFF. The CDR3 nucleotides are TGTGCCAGCAGTGAACCACTGGAGCGGAAGTACAATGAGCAGTTCTTC. Based on the CDR3 plus reference TRBV2 and TRBJ2-1, the full variable domain is EPEVTQTPSHQVTQMGQEVILRCVPISNHLYFYWYRQILGQKVEFLVSFYNNEISEKSEIFDDQFSVERPDGSNFTLKIRSTKLEDSAMYFCASSEPLERKYNEQFFGPGTRLTVL.

A remark on this clone: Relative to the germline gene, one junction end is altered; a read error may explain this. The V gene is TRBV2, the J gene TRBJ2-1; TRBD2 matches at 14 bases. Germline V gene data show CDR1 as SNHLY and CDR2 as FYNNEI. The CDR3 covers 16 residues. For the CDR3, the DNA is TGTGCCAGCAGAGAAGGGACTAGCGGGAGAAACGATGAGCAGTTCTTC. It is translated as CASREGTSGRNDEQFF.

V and J are TRBV7-2 and TRBJ2-5; possibly TRBD1 for D (5 bases). This CDR3 comprises 17 residues. Germline V CDR1 and CDR2: SGHTA, FQGNSA. Trimming took off 3 bases at V and 3 bases at J, with 20 bases between the two ends. The CDR3 sequence is CASSFSWGLSSEETQYF. The CDR3 coding sequence is TGTGCCAGCAGCTTCTCTTGGGGCCTTAGCTCGGAAGAGACCCAGTACTTC.

This chain joins TRBV25-1 and TRBJ1-2; 9 positions agree with TRBD1. From germline, CDR1 is MGHDK and CDR2 SYGVNS. Trimming cost V 8 bases and J 6 bases; bases outside gene matches: 7. The CDR3 covers 13 residues. The CDR3 sequence: CASLSGTGNGYTF. The DNA for the CDR3 is TGTGCCAGCCTTTCCGGGACAGGGAATGGCTACACCTTC.

The chain has TRBV2 and TRBJ2-5; unclear D gene. TRBJ2-7 explains the end of the DNA better; the J call may be wrong. CDR3 length: 12 residues. Germline CDR1 is SNHLY and CDR2 is FYNNEI. Here the CDR3 DNA reads TGTGCCAGCAGAGATTATAAATACGAGCAGTACTTC. Protein product: CASRDYKYEQYF.

The chain recombines TRBV7-9 with TRBJ2-5, with TRBD2 matching 11 bases. The trim removed 2 bases at V and 5 bases at J, leaving 4 bases unmatched. Germline V gene sequence: CDR1 SEHNR, CDR2 FQNEAQ (reference sequence). The CDR3 has 15 amino acids. The chain's CDR3 is CASSLTSGSSETQYF. In DNA, the CDR3 is TGTGCCAGCAGCTTAACTAGCGGGAGCAGTGAGACCCAGTACTTC.

This sequence joins TRBV9 and TRBJ2-5, with 7 bases fitting TRBD1. There are 15 residues in the CDR3. V gave up 0 bases and J gave up 2 bases; unmatched junction bases: 4. The V gene's germline CDR1 is SGDLS and CDR2 YYNGEE. CDR3 nucleotide sequence: TGTGCCAGCAGCGTAGGAGGGGGCCGGCAAGAGACCCAGTACTTC. It translates to CASSVGGGRQETQYF.

This clone was recorded once. V usage is TRBV7-9 and J usage is TRBJ2-7, with D tentatively TRBD2 (6 bases). This CDR3 is 14 amino acids long. The germline CDR1 and CDR2 sequences are SEHNR and FQNEAQ (reference sequence). The ends were cut back, 8 bases at V and 1 base at J, with 15 bases in the middle. CDR3 in amino acids: CASRPGGGSYEQYF. In nucleotides, the CDR3 is TGTGCCAGCCGCCCCGGGGGTGGGTCCTACGAGCAGTACTTC.

The genes are TRBV27 and TRBJ1-1; 8 bases align to TRBD1. V was pared by 0 bases and J by 1 base, with 7 bases of the junction left unmatched. The CDR3 consists of 17 residues. The germline V gene encodes CDR1 MNHEY and CDR2 SMNVEV (reference sequence). The CDR3 protein is CASSLSLTGGRNTEAFF. The CDR3 DNA is TGTGCCAGCAGTTTATCCCTCACAGGGGGAAGGAACACTGAAGCTTTCTTT.

This clone appeared once. The chain employs TRBV7-2 and TRBJ1-3; no clear D gene. V lost 3 bases to trimming and J lost 1 base, with 7 bases between them. CDR1 is SGHTA, CDR2 FQGNSA, per germline. The CDR3 has 14 amino acids. This CDR3 reads CASSFAGSGNTIYF. The DNA for the CDR3 is TGTGCCAGCAGCTTCGCGGGGTCTGGAAACACCATATATTTT.

The chain employs TRBV5-6 and TRBJ2-5; D perhaps matches TRBD1 (5 bases). The J call may be faulty, since TRBJ2-7 better matches the DNA end. The CDR3 is made up of 13 amino acids. In germline, CDR1 is SGHDT, CDR2 YYEEEE. The CDR3 loop reads CASSFQGSYEQYF. In DNA, the CDR3 is TGTGCCAGCAGCTTTCAGGGCTCCTACGAGCAGTACTTC.

The rearrangement joins TRBV15 to TRBJ2-3, with a tentative D call TRBD1 (5 bases). V lost 5 bases to trimming and J lost 3 bases, with 15 bases between them. The CDR3 totals 15 residues. The germline V gene encodes CDR1 LNHNV and CDR2 YYDKDF (reference sequence). CDR3 protein: CATSGGKGVTDTQYF. In DNA, the CDR3 is TGTGCCACCAGCGGCGGTAAAGGGGTTACAGATACGCAGTATTTT. Full variable domain (outside the CDR3, taken from reference TRBV15 and TRBJ2-3): DAMVIQNPRYQVTQFGKPVTLSCSQTLNHNVMYWYQQKSSQAPKLLFHYYDKDFNNEADTPDNFQSRRPNTSFCFLDIRSPGLGDTAMYLCATSGGKGVTDTQYFGPGTRLTVL.

This clone was detected a few times. V is TRBV7-9 and J is TRBJ2-1, with D tentatively TRBD2 (5 bases). Germline V gene lookup returns CDR1 SEHNR and CDR2 FQNEAQ (reference sequence). The CDR3 has 13 residues. V was cut by 2 bases and J by 10 bases, with 12 bases left in between. CDR3 coding DNA: TGTGCCAGCAGCTTATACGAGGGAAGGGAGCAGTTCTTC. It encodes CASSLYEGREQFF.

The V gene is TRBV27, the J gene TRBJ2-1; a weak D match, TRBD2 (6 bases). This CDR3 has 16 residues. The V end lost 1 base, the J end lost 0 bases, and 10 bases lay between the germline ends. Germline values: CDR1 MNHEY, CDR2 SMNVEV (reference sequence). The CDR3 is CASSLWGVSSYNEQFF. CDR3 bases: TGTGCCAGCAGTTTATGGGGGGTTAGCTCCTACAATGAGCAGTTCTTC.

V usage is TRBV9 and J usage is TRBJ2-7, with 13 bases that match TRBD2. With V trimmed by 5 bases and J by 7 bases, 9 bases remained unmatched. Looked up from germline, CDR1 is SGDLS and CDR2 is YYNGEE. The CDR3 is 15 amino acids. CDR3 bases: TGTGCCAGCAGTGTAACCGGACTAGCGGGAGAAGAGCAGTACTTC. Amino acid sequence: CASSVTGLAGEEQYF.

The chain recombines TRBV12-2 with TRBJ2-7; TRBD1, the table's D call, lacks a check against the DNA. TRBV12-2 is a known pseudogene. This CDR3 comprises 16 residues. CDR3 residues: CASRLPGQGSTYEQYF. As DNA, the CDR3 is TGTGCAAGTCGCTTACCGGGACAGGGGTCGACCTACGAGCAGTACTTC.

The chain employs TRBV29-1 and TRBJ2-7; TRBD1 is a possible D gene (6 bases). CDR1 and CDR2 (germline): SQVTM, ANQGSEA. This CDR3 has 14 residues. V lost 5 bases and J lost 4, with 18 bases in between. CDR3 sequence reads: CSVPGTSTIYEQYF. The CDR3 DNA follows: TGCAGCGTTCCCGGGACATCAACAATATACGAGCAGTACTTC.

The V gene is TRBV27, the J gene TRBJ1-1, with 7 bases fitting TRBD1. Germline V gene lookup returns CDR1 MNHEY and CDR2 SMNVEV (reference sequence). V gave up 6 bases and J gave up 4 bases; unmatched junction bases: 8. The CDR3 is 14 amino acids. CDR3 sequence: CASSTGDWFTEAFF. As DNA, the CDR3 is TGTGCCAGCAGCACAGGGGATTGGTTCACTGAAGCTTTCTTT.

This clone turned up a few times. This chain connects TRBV5-1 to TRBJ2-7, with 9 positions matching TRBD1. CDR3 length equals 14 residues. Germline CDR1 is SGHRS and CDR2 is YFSETQ. J gave up 2 bases and V 0 bases, and 0 bases lay outside the gene matches. The CDR3 sequence is CASSLGTGAYEQYF. The CDR3 DNA sequence: TGCGCCAGCAGCTTGGGGACAGGGGCCTACGAGCAGTACTTC.

The genes are TRBV19 and TRBJ2-1; tentative D call: TRBD2 (5 bases). Trimming took off 6 bases at V and 7 bases at J, with 13 bases between the two ends. This CDR3 region has 13 residues. Germline V gene sequence: CDR1 LNHDA, CDR2 SQIVND (reference sequence). The CDR3 coding sequence is TGTGCCAGTAGCTGGACTGCCTTGAATGAGCAGTTCTTC. This gives the protein CASSWTALNEQFF.

V usage is TRBV5-1 and J usage is TRBJ1-5; no clear D gene. Trimming took 4 bases from V and 0 from J, leaving 8 bases between them. The CDR3 runs 14 residues. The germline V gene encodes CDR1 SGHRS and CDR2 YFSETQ. CDR3 region: CASSPGSSNQPQHF. In nucleotides, the CDR3 is TGCGCCAGCAGCCCGGGGAGTAGCAATCAGCCCCAGCATTTT.

The V gene is TRBV5-1, the J gene TRBJ2-7; 8 positions match TRBD1. The germline V gene has CDR1 SGHRS and CDR2 YFSETQ. The V gene end was trimmed by 2 bases and the J gene end by 2 bases; junction bases not matched to a gene: 3. This CDR3 is built from 14 residues. The DNA of the CDR3 is TGCGCCAGCAGCTTATCGACAGGGGCCTACGAGCAGTACTTC. It is translated as CASSLSTGAYEQYF.